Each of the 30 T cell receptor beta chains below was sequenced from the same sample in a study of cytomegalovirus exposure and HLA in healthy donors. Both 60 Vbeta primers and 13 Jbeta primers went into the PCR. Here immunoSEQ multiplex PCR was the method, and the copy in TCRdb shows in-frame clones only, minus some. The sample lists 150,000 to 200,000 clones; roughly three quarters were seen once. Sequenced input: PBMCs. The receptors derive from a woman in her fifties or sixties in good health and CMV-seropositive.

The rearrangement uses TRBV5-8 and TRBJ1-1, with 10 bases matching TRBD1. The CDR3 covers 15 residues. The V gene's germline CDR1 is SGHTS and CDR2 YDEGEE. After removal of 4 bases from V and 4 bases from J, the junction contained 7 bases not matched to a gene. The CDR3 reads CASSQTGGVGTEAFF. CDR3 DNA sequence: TGTGCCAGCAGCCAGACAGGGGGCGTTGGCACTGAAGCTTTCTTT. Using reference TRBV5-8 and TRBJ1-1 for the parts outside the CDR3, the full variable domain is EAGVTQSPTHLIKTRGQQATLRCSPISGHTSVYWYQQALGLGLQFLLWYDEGEERNRGNFPPRFSGRQFPNYSSELNVNALELEDSALYLCASSQTGGVGTEAFFGQGTRLTVV.

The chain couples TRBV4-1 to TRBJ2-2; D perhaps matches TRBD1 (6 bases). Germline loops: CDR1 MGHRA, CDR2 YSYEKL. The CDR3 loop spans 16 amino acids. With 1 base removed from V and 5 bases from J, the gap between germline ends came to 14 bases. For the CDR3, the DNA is TGCGCCAGCAGCCAAGCGGTCCAGGGGAGAACCGGGGAGCTGTTTTTT. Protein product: CASSQAVQGRTGELFF.

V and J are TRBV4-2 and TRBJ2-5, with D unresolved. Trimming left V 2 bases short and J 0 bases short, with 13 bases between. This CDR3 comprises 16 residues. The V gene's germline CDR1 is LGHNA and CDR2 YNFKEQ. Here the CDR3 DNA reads TGTGCCAGCAGCCAATCCCCGCCGCGGTACCAAGAGACCCAGTACTTC. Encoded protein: CASSQSPPRYQETQYF.

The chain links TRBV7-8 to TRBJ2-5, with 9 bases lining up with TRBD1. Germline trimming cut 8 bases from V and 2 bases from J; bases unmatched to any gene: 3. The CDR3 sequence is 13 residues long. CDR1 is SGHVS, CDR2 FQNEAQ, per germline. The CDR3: CASVDRGQETQYF. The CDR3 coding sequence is TGTGCCAGCGTGGACAGGGGACAAGAGACCCAGTACTTC.

The DNA of the CDR3 is TGTGCCAGTAATTCTGGGGCCAACGTCCTGACTTTC. This encodes CASNSGANVLTF. V usage is TRBV6-5 and J usage is TRBJ2-6; no definite D call. This CDR3 has 12 residues. Trimming shortened V by 9 bases and J by 1 base, and 4 bases separated the two germline ends. Germline V gene lookup returns CDR1 MNHEY and CDR2 SVGAGI.

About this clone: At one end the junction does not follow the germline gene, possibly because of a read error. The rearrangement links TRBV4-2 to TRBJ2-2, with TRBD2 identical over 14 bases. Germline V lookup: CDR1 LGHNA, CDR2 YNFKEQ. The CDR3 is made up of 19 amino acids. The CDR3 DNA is TGTGCCCGCAGCCAAGAAGGGGGACTAGCGGGGGTGCACACCGGGGAGCTGTTTTTT. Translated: CARSQEGGLAGVHTGELFF.

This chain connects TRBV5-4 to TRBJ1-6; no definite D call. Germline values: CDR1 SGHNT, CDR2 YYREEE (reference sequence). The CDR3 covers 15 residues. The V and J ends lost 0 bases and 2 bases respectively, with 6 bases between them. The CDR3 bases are TGTGCCAGCAGCTTGGTAGCCACCTATAATTCACCCCTCCACTTT. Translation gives CASSLVATYNSPLHF.

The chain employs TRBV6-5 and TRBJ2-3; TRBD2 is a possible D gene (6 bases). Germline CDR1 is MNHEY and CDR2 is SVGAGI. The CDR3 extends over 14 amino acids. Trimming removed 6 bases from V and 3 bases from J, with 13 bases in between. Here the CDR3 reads CASSPFGRTDTQYF. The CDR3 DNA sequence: TGTGCCAGCAGCCCCTTCGGGAGAACAGATACGCAGTATTTT.

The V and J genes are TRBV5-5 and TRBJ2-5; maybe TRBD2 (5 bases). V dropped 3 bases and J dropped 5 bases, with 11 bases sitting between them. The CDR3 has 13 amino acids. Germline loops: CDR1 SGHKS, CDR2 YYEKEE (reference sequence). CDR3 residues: CASSWGPGETQYF. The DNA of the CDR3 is TGTGCCAGCAGCTGGGGTCCGGGGGAGACCCAGTACTTC.

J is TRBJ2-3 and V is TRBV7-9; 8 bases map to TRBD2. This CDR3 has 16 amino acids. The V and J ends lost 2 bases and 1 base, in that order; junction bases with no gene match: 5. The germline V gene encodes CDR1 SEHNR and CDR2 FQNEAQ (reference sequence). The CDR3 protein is CASSLRSSGGTDTQYF. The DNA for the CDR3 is TGTGCCAGCAGCTTACGCAGTAGCGGGGGCACAGATACGCAGTATTTT.

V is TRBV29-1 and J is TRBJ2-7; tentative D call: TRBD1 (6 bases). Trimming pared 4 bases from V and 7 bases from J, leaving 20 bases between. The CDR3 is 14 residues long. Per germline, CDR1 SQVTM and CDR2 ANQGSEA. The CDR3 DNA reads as TGCAGCGTTGCGAAACAGGGCTCCAGAAGGGAGCAGTACTTC. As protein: CSVAKQGSRREQYF.

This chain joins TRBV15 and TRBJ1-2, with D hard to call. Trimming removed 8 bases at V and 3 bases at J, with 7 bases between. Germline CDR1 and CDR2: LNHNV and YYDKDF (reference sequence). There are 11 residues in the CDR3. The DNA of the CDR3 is TGTGCCACCGAGGCGCACTATGGCTACACCTTC. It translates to CATEAHYGYTF.

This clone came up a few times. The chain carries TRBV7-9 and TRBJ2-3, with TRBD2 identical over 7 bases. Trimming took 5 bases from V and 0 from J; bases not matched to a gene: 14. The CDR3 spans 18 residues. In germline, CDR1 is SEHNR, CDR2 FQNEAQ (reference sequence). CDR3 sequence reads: CASSDPRESGASTDTQYF. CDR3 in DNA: TGTGCCAGCAGCGATCCAAGGGAAAGCGGGGCTAGCACAGATACGCAGTATTTT.

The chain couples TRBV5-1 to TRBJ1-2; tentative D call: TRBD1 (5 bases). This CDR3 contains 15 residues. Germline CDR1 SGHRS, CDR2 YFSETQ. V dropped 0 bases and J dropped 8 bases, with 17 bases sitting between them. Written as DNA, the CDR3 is TGCGCCAGCAGCTTGGAGTCCCGCGGGGCCTGGGGCTACACCTTC. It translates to CASSLESRGAWGYTF.

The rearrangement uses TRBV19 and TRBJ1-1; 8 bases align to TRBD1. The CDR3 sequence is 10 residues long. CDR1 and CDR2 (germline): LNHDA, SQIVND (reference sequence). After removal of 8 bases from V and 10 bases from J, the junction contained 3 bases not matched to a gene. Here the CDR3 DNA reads TGTGCCAGTGGACAGGGCTCAGCTTTCTTT. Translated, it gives CASGQGSAFF.

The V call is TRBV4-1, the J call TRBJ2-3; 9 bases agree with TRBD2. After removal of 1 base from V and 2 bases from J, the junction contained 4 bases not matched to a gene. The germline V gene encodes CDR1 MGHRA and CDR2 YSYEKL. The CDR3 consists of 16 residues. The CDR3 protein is CASSQVAGDFTDTQYF. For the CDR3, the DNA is TGCGCCAGCAGCCAAGTAGCGGGGGACTTCACAGATACGCAGTATTTT.

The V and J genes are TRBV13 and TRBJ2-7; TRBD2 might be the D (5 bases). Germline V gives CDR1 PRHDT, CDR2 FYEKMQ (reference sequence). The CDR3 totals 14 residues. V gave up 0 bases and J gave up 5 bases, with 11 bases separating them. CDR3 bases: TGTGCCAGCAGCTTAGGCCGAGGGTGGAACGAGCAGTACTTC. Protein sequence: CASSLGRGWNEQYF.

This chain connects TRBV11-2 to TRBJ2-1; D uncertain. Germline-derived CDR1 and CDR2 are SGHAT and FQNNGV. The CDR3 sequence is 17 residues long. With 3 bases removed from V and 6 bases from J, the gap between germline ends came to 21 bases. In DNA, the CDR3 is TGTGCCAGCAGCTTGAATATTCAGGTTGATTTTTCCAATGAGCAGTTCTTC. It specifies CASSLNIQVDFSNEQFF.

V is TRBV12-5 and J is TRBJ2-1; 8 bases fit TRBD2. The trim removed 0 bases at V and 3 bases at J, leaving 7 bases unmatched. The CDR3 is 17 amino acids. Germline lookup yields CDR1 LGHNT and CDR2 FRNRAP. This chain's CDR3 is CASGLVRAGGLYNEQFF. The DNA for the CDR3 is TGTGCTAGTGGTTTGGTCAGGGCGGGGGGCCTCTACAATGAGCAGTTCTTC.

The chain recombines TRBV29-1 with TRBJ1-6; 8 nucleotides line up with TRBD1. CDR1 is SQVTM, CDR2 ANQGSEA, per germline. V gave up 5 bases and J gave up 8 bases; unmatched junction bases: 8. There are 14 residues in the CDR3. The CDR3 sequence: CSVTFGQGDSPLHF. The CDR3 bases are TGCAGCGTTACTTTTGGACAGGGTGATTCACCCCTCCACTTT.

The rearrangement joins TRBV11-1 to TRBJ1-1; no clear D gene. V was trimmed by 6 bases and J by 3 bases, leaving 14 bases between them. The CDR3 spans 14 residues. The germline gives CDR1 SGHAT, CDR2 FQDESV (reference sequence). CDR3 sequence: CASRDSLRDTEAFF. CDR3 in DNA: TGTGCCAGCAGGGACTCCCTTAGGGACACTGAAGCTTTCTTT.

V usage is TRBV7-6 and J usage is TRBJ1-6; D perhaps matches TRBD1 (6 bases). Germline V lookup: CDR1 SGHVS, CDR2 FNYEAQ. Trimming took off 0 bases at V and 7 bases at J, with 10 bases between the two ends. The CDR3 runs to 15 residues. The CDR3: CASSLAITGNSPLHF. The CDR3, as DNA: TGTGCCAGCAGCTTAGCGATTACAGGGAATTCACCCCTCCACTTT.

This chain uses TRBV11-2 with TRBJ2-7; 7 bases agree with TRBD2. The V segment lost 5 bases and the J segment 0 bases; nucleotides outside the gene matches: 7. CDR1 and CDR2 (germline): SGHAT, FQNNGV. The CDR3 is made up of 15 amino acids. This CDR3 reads CASSPSGTISYEQYF. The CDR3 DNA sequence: TGTGCCAGCAGCCCGAGCGGGACTATCTCCTACGAGCAGTACTTC.

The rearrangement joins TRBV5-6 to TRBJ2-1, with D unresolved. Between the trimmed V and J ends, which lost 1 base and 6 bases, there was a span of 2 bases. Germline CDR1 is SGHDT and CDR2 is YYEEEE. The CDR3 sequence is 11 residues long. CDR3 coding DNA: TGTGCCAGCAGCTTGCTCAATGAGCAGTTCTTC. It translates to CASSLLNEQFF.

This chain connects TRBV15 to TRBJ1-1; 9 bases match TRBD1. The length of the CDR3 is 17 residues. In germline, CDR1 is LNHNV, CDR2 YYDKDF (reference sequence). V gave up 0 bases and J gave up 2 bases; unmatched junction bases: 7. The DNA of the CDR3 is TGTGCCACCAGCAGAGATAAAGGACAGGGGCCCAACACTGAAGCTTTCTTT. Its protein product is CATSRDKGQGPNTEAFF.

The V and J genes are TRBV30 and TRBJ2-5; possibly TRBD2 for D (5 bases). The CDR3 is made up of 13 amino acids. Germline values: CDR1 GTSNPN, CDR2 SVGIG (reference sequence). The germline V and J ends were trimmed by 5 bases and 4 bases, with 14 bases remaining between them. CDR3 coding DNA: TGTGCCTGGGGACTCCGGGCACTAGAGACCCAGTACTTC. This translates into CAWGLRALETQYF.

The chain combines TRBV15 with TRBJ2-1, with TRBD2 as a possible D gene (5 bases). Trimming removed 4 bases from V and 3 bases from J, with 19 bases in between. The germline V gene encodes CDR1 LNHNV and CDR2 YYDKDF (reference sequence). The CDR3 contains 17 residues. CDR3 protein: CATSNLPSTLSYNEQFF. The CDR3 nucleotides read TGTGCCACCAGCAATCTCCCTAGCACCTTAAGCTACAATGAGCAGTTCTTC.

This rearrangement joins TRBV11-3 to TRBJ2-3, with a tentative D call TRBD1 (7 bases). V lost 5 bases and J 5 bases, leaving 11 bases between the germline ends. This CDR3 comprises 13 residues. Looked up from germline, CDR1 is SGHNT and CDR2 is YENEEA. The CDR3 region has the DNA TGTGCCAGCAGCCTGCAGGGGGGAGATACGCAGTATTTT. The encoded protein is CASSLQGGDTQYF.

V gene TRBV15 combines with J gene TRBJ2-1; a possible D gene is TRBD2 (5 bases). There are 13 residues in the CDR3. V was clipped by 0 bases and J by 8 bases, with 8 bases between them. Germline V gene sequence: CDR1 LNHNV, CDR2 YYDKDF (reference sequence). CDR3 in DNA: TGTGCCACCAGCAGAGATCGGGGAGATGAGCAGTTCTTC. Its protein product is CATSRDRGDEQFF.

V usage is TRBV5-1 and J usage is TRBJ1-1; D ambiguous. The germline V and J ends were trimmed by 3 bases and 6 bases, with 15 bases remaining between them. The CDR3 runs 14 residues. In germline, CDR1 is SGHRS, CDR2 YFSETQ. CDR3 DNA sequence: TGCGCCAGCAGCTCTCGGCCGCGGGATTCTGAAGCTTTCTTT. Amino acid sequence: CASSSRPRDSEAFF.